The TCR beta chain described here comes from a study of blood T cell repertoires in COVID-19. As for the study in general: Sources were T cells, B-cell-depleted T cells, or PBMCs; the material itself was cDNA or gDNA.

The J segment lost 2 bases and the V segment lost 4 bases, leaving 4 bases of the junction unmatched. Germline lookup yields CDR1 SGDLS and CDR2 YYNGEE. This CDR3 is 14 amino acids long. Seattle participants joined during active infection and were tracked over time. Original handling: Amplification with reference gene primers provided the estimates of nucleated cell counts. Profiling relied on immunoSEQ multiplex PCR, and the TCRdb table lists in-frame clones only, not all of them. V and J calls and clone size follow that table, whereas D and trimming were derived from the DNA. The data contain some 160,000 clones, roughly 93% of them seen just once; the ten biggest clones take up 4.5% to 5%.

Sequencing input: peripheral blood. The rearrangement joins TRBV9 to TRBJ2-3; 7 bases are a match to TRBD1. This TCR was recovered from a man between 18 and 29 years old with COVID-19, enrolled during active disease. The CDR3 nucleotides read TGTGCCAGCAGCCCAGGACAGGACACAGATACGCAGTATTTT. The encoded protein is CASSPGQDTDTQYF.